The clone carrying this TCR beta chain appeared many times. These data belong to a study of T-cell reconstitution after alpha-beta-depleted transplantation in children. The trim removed 5 bases at V and 6 bases at J, leaving 10 bases unmatched. The CDR3 is 14 amino acids. CDR1 SGHRS and CDR2 YFSETQ come from the germline V gene. As it was prepared, the TCRbeta library received unique molecular identifiers. A single record per CDR3 protein comes from TCRdb applying MiXCR to the PCR reads. The sample carries 640,000 or so distinct CDR3 sequences, around 17% recorded once. This receptor was identified in a human donor who donated a stem cell graft to a child with acute myeloid leukemia. The V and J genes are TRBV5-1 and TRBJ2-5; 7 nucleotides match TRBD1. The sequenced sample was PBMCs from the stem cell graft donor, obtained from the stem cell graft. CDR3 region: CASRATGTVQTQYF. The CDR3 nucleotides read TGCGCCAGCAGAGCGACAGGGACCGTGCAGACCCAGTACTTC.